A selection of T cell receptor beta chains follows, all from one sample in a study of a mutant IDH1 vaccine in newly diagnosed glioma. Libraries were prepared by immunoSEQ multiplex PCR; TCRdb keeps only in-frame clonotypes and omits some of them. The repertoire consists of over 50,000 clones, with over 75% occurring once and the leading ten covering roughly 15%. The antigens of these receptors remain unknown. The sequencing here drew on PBMCs, taken from a glioma patient whose treatment included an IDH1 peptide vaccine. Source of these receptors: a man between 18 and 35 years old with glioma. The CDR3 runs from the conserved cysteine through the conserved F or W. A D gene is named only where the DNA matches it firmly. Some rows have no size entry. The others give once, few or many, or a class for an expanded clone.

TRBV6-5,-,TRBJ2-7,-,CASSFTTVRYAEQYF,TGTGCCAGCAGTTTCACGACGGTACGCTACGCCGAGCAGTACTTC
TRBV30,-,TRBJ1-1,few,CAWGFGPEAFF,TGTGCCTGGGGTTTTGGGCCTGAAGCTTTCTTT
TRBV19,TRBD1,TRBJ2-7,-,CASSMGTGYEQYF,TGTGCCAGTAGTATGGGGACAGGGTACGAGCAGTACTTC
TRBV7-9,-,TRBJ2-1,-,CASLGDFLYNEQFF,TGTGCCAGCCTGGGGGACTTCCTCTACAATGAGCAGTTCTTC
TRBV4-1,-,TRBJ1-2,-,CASSQDIRGGYYGYTF,TGCGCCAGCAGCCAAGATATCCGGGGGGGTTACTATGGCTACACCTTC
TRBV5-8,-,TRBJ2-3,-,CASSYRPGGTDTQYF,TGTGCCAGCAGTTACAGGCCGGGGGGCACAGATACGCAGTATTTT
TRBV28,TRBD1,TRBJ1-1,-,CASSIRQGRKGNTEAFF,TGTGCCAGCAGTATACGACAGGGGAGGAAGGGGAACACTGAAGCTTTCTTT
TRBV4-2,TRBD1,TRBJ1-6,few,CASSIGQGNSPLHF,TGTGCCAGCAGTATAGGACAGGGAAATTCACCCCTCCACTTT
TRBV30,-,TRBJ1-1,-,CAWTRGIRNTEAFF,TGTGCCTGGACCCGGGGGATACGGAACACTGAAGCTTTCTTT
TRBV14,-,TRBJ2-7,once,CASSQDKAYEQYF,TGTGCCAGCAGCCAAGATAAGGCCTACGAGCAGTACTTC
TRBV4-3,-,TRBJ1-2,-,CASSQDYVGSYGYTF,TGCGCCAGCAGCCAAGATTACGTCGGGTCCTATGGCTACACCTTC
TRBV19,TRBD2,TRBJ2-1,once,CASSIRAGSRDEQFF,TGTGCCAGTAGTATTCGAGCGGGGAGTCGGGATGAGCAGTTCTTC
TRBV29-1,-,TRBJ1-3,-,CSAGVRTPGNTIYF,TGCAGCGCTGGGGTACGGACTCCTGGAAACACCATATATTTT
TRBV4-3,TRBD1,TRBJ1-3,-,CASSQDDRVGNTIYF,TGCGCCAGCAGCCAAGATGACAGGGTCGGAAACACCATATATTTT
TRBV4-2,TRBD2,TRBJ2-1,-,CASSPLLAGGPTSSYNEQFF,TGTGCCAGCAGCCCCCTACTAGCGGGAGGGCCCACGAGCTCCTACAATGAGCAGTTCTTC
TRBV4-3,-,TRBJ2-7,-,CASSQSLESAYEQYF,TGCGCCAGCAGCCAAAGCCTAGAGTCGGCGTACGAGCAGTACTTC
TRBV5-1,-,TRBJ2-1,-,CASSPGPYNEQFF,TGCGCCAGCAGCCCGGGACCTTACAATGAGCAGTTCTTC
TRBV5-5,-,TRBJ2-7,-,CASSLLLLPRDYEQYF,TGTGCCAGCAGCTTGCTACTTCTGCCGAGGGACTACGAGCAGTACTTC
TRBV5-4,-,TRBJ2-5,-,CASSFPRMEGGETQYF,TGTGCCAGCAGCTTCCCCAGGATGGAGGGGGGGGAGACCCAGTACTTC
TRBV7-9,TRBD2,TRBJ2-7,-,CASSLVGLASEQYF,TGTGCCAGCAGCTTAGTTGGACTAGCAAGCGAGCAGTACTTC
TRBV4-3,TRBD1,TRBJ1-1,-,CASSQDMRLQGTEAFF,TGCGCCAGCAGCCAAGATATGAGGTTACAGGGGACTGAAGCTTTCTTT
TRBV11-2,-,TRBJ2-7,-,CASSFSSYRENYEQYF,TGTGCCAGCAGCTTCAGTAGTTACAGGGAGAACTACGAGCAGTACTTC
TRBV27,-,TRBJ2-5,-,CASSPRGTPSGETQYF,TGTGCCAGCAGTCCCCGCGGGACTCCCAGTGGGGAGACCCAGTACTTC
TRBV19,TRBD1,TRBJ1-5,few,CASSRDRGRQPQHF,TGTGCCAGTAGTCGGGACAGAGGGAGGCAGCCCCAGCATTTT
TRBV4-3,-,TRBJ1-1,-,CASSQVGRANTEAFF,TGCGCCAGCAGCCAAGTGGGACGGGCGAACACTGAAGCTTTCTTT
TRBV6-6,-,TRBJ1-2,-,CASRKPDINYGYTF,TGTGCCAGCAGGAAGCCTGACATAAACTATGGCTACACCTTC
TRBV13,TRBD1,TRBJ2-7,-,CASSLQSEQGAHEQYF,TGTGCCAGCAGCTTACAATCGGAACAGGGGGCCCACGAGCAGTACTTC
TRBV6-5,-,TRBJ1-2,-,CASNPSGVNYGYTF,TGTGCCAGCAACCCCTCCGGGGTTAACTATGGCTACACCTTC
TRBV29-1,-,TRBJ1-1,few,CSVERKISMNTEAFF,TGCAGCGTTGAACGGAAGATAAGCATGAACACTGAAGCTTTCTTT
TRBV5-1,-,TRBJ2-7,-,CASSEGTSYEQYF,TGCGCCAGCAGCGAGGGGACTTCCTACGAGCAGTACTTC
TRBV18,-,TRBJ1-2,-,CASSPVPNYGYTF,TGTGCCAGCTCACCGGTACCGAACTATGGCTACACCTTC
TRBV7-9,-,TRBJ2-7,few,CASSPWDTPYEQYF,TGTGCCAGCAGCCCCTGGGACACCCCCTACGAGCAGTACTTC
TRBV30,-,TRBJ1-1,-,CAWMGGVAFF,TGTGCCTGGATGGGAGGGGTCGCTTTCTTT
TRBV11-2,-,TRBJ1-2,-,CASSFWRTQYGYTF,TGTGCCAGCAGCTTTTGGAGGACCCAGTATGGCTACACCTTC
TRBV7-2,TRBD1,TRBJ2-3,-,CASSRTGHTDTQYF,TGTGCCAGCAGTCGGACAGGTCACACAGATACGCAGTATTTT
TRBV29-1,TRBD1,TRBJ1-2,-,CSVAAGGPRKGYTF,TGCAGCGTTGCTGCAGGGGGCCCTCGTAAGGGCTACACCTTC
TRBV4-1,TRBD1,TRBJ1-5,few,CASSPISTGTQPQHF,TGCGCCAGCAGCCCGATCTCGACAGGGACCCAGCCCCAGCATTTT
TRBV19,-,TRBJ2-7,-,CASRLDNRVPDEQYF,TGTGCCAGTAGGCTGGATAACAGGGTGCCCGACGAGCAGTACTTC
TRBV2,TRBD1,TRBJ1-6,-,CASRRAGGSPLHF,TGTGCCAGCAGGAGGGCAGGGGGTTCACCCCTCCACTTT
TRBV9,-,TRBJ1-6,-,CASSEGGRFNSPLHF,TGTGCCAGCAGCGAAGGGGGGAGGTTCAATTCACCCCTCCACTTT
TRBV7-8,-,TRBJ1-2,-,CASSWGGGREGYTF,TGTGCCAGCAGCTGGGGCGGAGGCAGGGAGGGCTACACCTTC
TRBV5-1,TRBD1,TRBJ1-1,-,CASSWDSLMNTEAFF,TGCGCCAGCAGCTGGGACAGTCTCATGAACACTGAAGCTTTCTTT
TRBV19,-,TRBJ2-7,-,CASSIASAYEQYF,TGTGCCAGTAGTATAGCCAGCGCCTACGAGCAGTACTTC
TRBV4-1,-,TRBJ1-1,few,CASSVAGGASYAFF,TGCGCCAGCAGCGTGGCGGGGGGCGCTTCTTATGCTTTCTTT
TRBV5-1,TRBD1,TRBJ2-7,-,CASSLQAGGPLYEQYF,TGCGCCAGCAGCTTGCAGGCAGGGGGCCCATTATACGAGCAGTACTTC
TRBV4-2,-,TRBJ1-2,-,CASSQSGAAYGYTF,TGTGCCAGCAGCCAATCAGGGGCCGCCTATGGCTACACCTTC
TRBV28,-,TRBJ2-2,-,CASSSNTGELFF,TGTGCCAGCAGTTCAAACACCGGGGAGCTGTTTTTT
TRBV5-1,TRBD2,TRBJ2-1,-,CASSLGLAVNNEQFF,TGCGCCAGCAGCTTAGGCCTAGCGGTCAACAATGAGCAGTTCTTC
TRBV19,-,TRBJ1-5,-,CASSIVEGWSNQPQHF,TGTGCCAGTAGTATAGTGGAGGGATGGAGCAATCAGCCCCAGCATTTT
TRBV7-2,-,TRBJ2-3,-,CASSLVLGLSDTQYF,TGTGCCAGCAGCTTAGTTCTAGGGCTTTCAGATACGCAGTATTTT
TRBV30,TRBD1,TRBJ2-1,-,CAWGQVGNEQFF,TGTGCCTGGGGACAGGTTGGGAATGAGCAGTTCTTC
TRBV5-1,TRBD1,TRBJ1-1,-,CASSLGQGILNTEAFF,TGCGCCAGCAGCTTGGGACAGGGGATTTTGAACACTGAAGCTTTCTTT
TRBV7-9,-,TRBJ2-7,once,CASSLEIGTTYEQYF,TGTGCCAGCAGCTTAGAGATAGGGACCACCTACGAGCAGTACTTC
TRBV6-5,-,TRBJ1-1,-,CASSYSGRRAFF,TGTGCCAGCAGTTACTCCGGCAGGCGCGCTTTCTTT
TRBV25-1,-,TRBJ1-5,-,CASSESRVAGPQHF,TGTGCCAGCAGTGAATCCAGGGTGGCTGGGCCCCAGCATTTT
TRBV7-9,-,TRBJ1-3,-,CASSFSRGGNTIYF,TGTGCCAGCAGCTTCTCCAGGGGTGGAAACACCATATATTTT
TRBV7-2,-,TRBJ2-5,-,CASSLAGEGETQYF,TGTGCCAGCAGCTTAGCGGGTGAGGGGGAGACCCAGTACTTC